This T cell receptor (beta chain) was sequenced for a study of technical replicates of blood from a few donors (dated by TCRdb to 2016 to 2017). The germline V gene provides CDR1 ENHRY and CDR2 SYGVKD. Between the V and J ends, shortened by 4 bases and 3 bases respectively, the junction contains 16 bases. Inclusive of the bounding cysteine and phenylalanine, the CDR3 is 15 residues long. The CDR3 DNA has 45 bases and is translated from base 1. Notes on this clone: Its antigen remains undetermined. Qualities for individual bases were not recorded, and no much larger clone is one base off.

The library came from the immunoSEQ multiplex PCR assay. Here the immuneACCESS table is served through TCRdb, limited to in-frame sequences with V and J called. Missing clones are a known gap in these copies; in checked studies unresolved V genes cover under half, and the rest lacks a known reason. The sample table shows about 82,000 clones, and roughly 90% are seen once. Around 0.37% of the sample rests with the top ten. Input material: T cells isolated from PBMCs. The clonotype comes from a human donor in good health. Recombination linked TRBV10-3 to TRBJ2-7; 6 matching bases give a weak D call of TRBD2. The sequenced DNA: TGTGCCATCAGTGGGGATAGCCAGGGACTCTACGAGCAGTACTTC. Translated, this is CAISGDSQGLYEQYF.